The 31 T cell receptor beta chains below were found in one sample sequenced in a study of metastatic and nonmetastatic thyroid tumors. Using MiXCR, TCRdb re-called clones from the PCR reads. The table has about 30,000 clones, less than 30% seen once. Thyroid surgery was performed in patients who had received no treatment beforehand. Sequencing was performed on blood. The receptor source for this set is a female donor with papillary thyroid cancer or a benign thyroid nodule (not recorded which). Some clones in this sample may be carry-over from other donors' samples.

This clone showed up just a few times. The chain combines TRBV27 with TRBJ2-3, with 10 bases matching TRBD1. There are 13 residues in the CDR3. Germline CDR1 is MNHEY and CDR2 is SMNVEV (reference sequence). V lost 7 bases and J lost 6; bases outside the gene matches: 4. DNA for the CDR3: TGTGCCAGCAAAAGGGACAGGGGCGATACGCAGTATTTT. It specifies CASKRDRGDTQYF.

This clone is categorized as medium-sized. The chain recombines TRBV19 with TRBJ1-6; TRBD1 matches at 8 bases. Germline-derived CDR1 and CDR2 are LNHDA and SQIVND (reference sequence). The CDR3 totals 14 residues. V was pared by 4 bases and J by 12 bases, with 8 bases of the junction left unmatched. In nucleotides, the CDR3 is TGTGCCAGTAGTAACGGACAGGGAACGAGACCCCTCCACTTT. This sequence encodes CASSNGQGTRPLHF.

This clone was counted ten times or more. The CDR3 DNA is TGTGCCAGCAGCTTAGGGGGGGGGACACTTTCCTACGAGCAGTACTTC. Amino acids: CASSLGGGTLSYEQYF. This chain joins TRBV7-8 and TRBJ2-7; perhaps TRBD2 as D (7 bases). Trimming removed 1 base from V and 1 base from J, with 14 bases in between. The CDR3 extends over 16 amino acids. CDR1 and CDR2 (germline): SGHVS, FQNEAQ.

The table lists this clone with a few counts. The genes are TRBV11-2 and TRBJ2-1; TRBD2 might be the D (5 bases). Germline CDR1 reads SGHAT; CDR2 reads FQNNGV. The CDR3 runs 12 residues. V lost 5 bases and J 10 bases, leaving 12 bases between the germline ends. The CDR3 DNA follows: TGTGCCAGCAGCCAAGGCTCGGGGGAGCAGTTCTTC. Translation: CASSQGSGEQFF.

This clone was observed a few times. It may be a read error: a sequence one base away is much more abundant. This chain links TRBV12-3 or TRBV12-4 with TRBJ2-2, with 9 nucleotides matching TRBD2. Trimming took 5 bases from V and 2 from J; bases not matched to a gene: 6. This CDR3 has 16 residues. CDR3 bases: TGTGCCAGCAGTGGGACTAGCTGGTTTAACACCGGGGAGCTGTTTTTT. Translating it yields CASSGTSWFNTGELFF.

This chain uses TRBV12-3 or TRBV12-4 with TRBJ1-4; D call uncertain. CDR3 length: 14 amino acids. Between the trimmed V and J ends, which lost 3 bases and 6 bases, there was a span of 11 bases. The CDR3 bases are TGTGCCAGCAGTTTCGGTCAGAGAGATGAAAAACTGTTTTTT. This encodes CASSFGQRDEKLFF.

This clone was detected ten times or more. The genes are TRBV3-1 and TRBJ2-7, with 7 bases that match TRBD2. V lost 2 bases and J lost 2; bases outside the gene matches: 6. This CDR3 has 15 amino acids. Germline lookup yields CDR1 LGHDT and CDR2 YNNKEL (reference sequence). The CDR3 protein is CASSQRIGRPYEQYF. The CDR3 bases are TGTGCCAGCAGCCAAAGGATCGGGAGGCCCTACGAGCAGTACTTC.

A word on this clone: One junction end disagrees with the germline gene, perhaps due to a read error. The chain links TRBV6-1 to TRBJ2-4; 7 bases map to TRBD1. The CDR3 extends over 15 amino acids. Germline values: CDR1 MNHNS, CDR2 SASEGT. The CDR3 loop is CASRPRGTAKDIRYF. The CDR3 DNA reads TGTGCCAGCAGACCGAGAGGGACAGCGAAGGACATTCGGTACTTC.

This chain joins TRBV5-1 and TRBJ2-2; D may be TRBD1 or TRBD2 (5 bases each). The length of the CDR3 is 16 residues. Germline CDR1 reads SGHRS; CDR2 reads YFSETQ. Trimming left V 5 bases short and J 1 base short, with 15 bases between. The CDR3 is CASRITGTGNTGELFF. CDR3 coding DNA: TGCGCCAGCAGAATAACCGGGACGGGGAACACCGGGGAGCTGTTTTTT. Supplemented by reference TRBV5-1 and TRBJ2-2, the full variable domain reads KAGVTQTPRYLIKTRGQQVTLSCSPISGHRSVSWYQQTPGQGLQFLFEYFSETQRNKGNFPGRFSGRQFSNSRSEMNVSTLELGDSALYLCASRITGTGNTGELFFGEGSRLTVL.

The V call is TRBV6-1, the J call TRBJ1-6; D not certain. Looked up from germline, CDR1 is MNHNS and CDR2 is SASEGT. The CDR3 runs 13 residues. V was shortened by 4 bases and J by 9 bases, with 10 bases between the two germline ends. Here the CDR3 reads CASSGWEVSPLHF. The CDR3, as DNA: TGTGCCAGCAGTGGGTGGGAGGTTTCACCCCTCCACTTT.

The chain is built from TRBV6-5 and TRBJ2-6; 9 bases match TRBD1. After removal of 8 bases from V and 0 bases from J, the junction contained 5 bases not matched to a gene. The CDR3 covers 16 residues. Germline CDR1 is MNHEY and CDR2 is SVGAGI. Here the CDR3 reads CASETGGGSGANVLTF. The CDR3 nucleotides are TGTGCCAGCGAGACAGGGGGTGGCTCTGGGGCCAACGTCCTGACTTTC.

As for this clone: One junction end does not reproduce the germline sequence, and a read error may be involved. The chain uses TRBV5-1 and TRBJ1-2; D possibly corresponds to TRBD1 (6 bases). The CDR3 totals 15 residues. From germline, CDR1 is SGHRS and CDR2 YFSETQ. The CDR3, as DNA: TGCGCCAGCAGCTCAGGGGAGGGGATACGGTATGGCTACGCCTTC. This gives the protein CASSSGEGIRYGYAF.

For this clone: In this CDR3 the conserved last residue, phenylalanine or tryptophan, is missing, so a read error is likely. V and J are TRBV5-8 and TRBJ1-3, with D maybe TRBD1 (6 bases). CDR3 length: 14 amino acids. Germline values: CDR1 SGHTS, CDR2 YDEGEE. CDR3 sequence reads: CASSRDISGITIYV. In DNA, the CDR3 is TGTGCCAGCAGCAGGGACATCTCTGGAATCACCATATATGTT.

The CDR3 DNA reads as TGTGCCAGCAGCTTTAACAATGAGCAGTTCTTC. This gives the protein CASSFNNEQFF. The chain carries TRBV7-6 and TRBJ2-1; D unresolved. Germline V lookup: CDR1 SGHVS, CDR2 FNYEAQ. The CDR3 consists of 11 residues. Deletions cut 3 bases from V and 5 bases from J, with 2 bases between.

This chain connects TRBV7-2 to TRBJ2-7; D is perhaps TRBD1 (5 bases). Germline assignment: CDR1 SGHTA and CDR2 FQGNSA. V lost 3 bases to trimming and J lost 6 bases, with 9 bases between them. This CDR3 is 12 amino acids long. The CDR3 DNA is TGTGCCAGCAGCTTTTTGACAGCCGAGCAGTACTTC. This codes for CASSFLTAEQYF.

This clone was seen more than once but under ten times. This chain uses TRBV28 with TRBJ2-5, with D tentatively TRBD2 (5 bases). The germline CDR1 and CDR2 sequences are MDHEN and SYDVKM. The V end lost 4 bases, the J end lost 9 bases, and 18 bases lay between the germline ends. This CDR3 comprises 14 residues. The CDR3 reads CASSYGTGNGAQYF. The DNA for the CDR3 is TGTGCCAGCAGTTATGGAACTGGCAACGGGGCCCAGTACTTC.

The J gene is TRBJ1-5, the V gene TRBV2, with D possibly TRBD1 on 5 matching bases. CDR1 and CDR2 (germline): SNHLY, FYNNEI. The CDR3 is made up of 14 amino acids. V gave up 6 bases and J gave up 1 base, with 10 bases separating them. The CDR3, as DNA: TGTGCCAGCAGCCGGGACTCGAGCAATCAGCCCCAGCATTTT. Protein: CASSRDSSNQPQHF.

This clone came up many times. The V call is TRBV7-8, the J call TRBJ1-5; TRBD1 aligns across 8 bases. V shed 0 bases, J shed 7 bases, and the junction held 5 bases outside the gene matches. Germline V CDR1 and CDR2: SGHVS, FQNEAQ. This CDR3 has 15 residues. The CDR3 sequence: CASSLARQGAQPQHF. For the CDR3, the DNA is TGTGCCAGCAGCTTAGCGAGGCAGGGGGCCCAGCCCCAGCATTTT.

This clone has more than one count but fewer than ten. The CDR3 nucleotides read TGTGCCAGCAGTGGAGGGTTTTGGGGGCAGTTCTTC. Its protein is CASSGGFWGQFF. This chain uses TRBV12-3 or TRBV12-4 with TRBJ2-1, with D maybe TRBD2 (6 bases). V dropped 5 bases and J dropped 12 bases, with 14 bases sitting between them. There are 12 residues in the CDR3.

This clone has ten or more counts. The chain combines TRBV30 with TRBJ1-3; possibly TRBD1 for D (6 bases). Germline values: CDR1 GTSNPN, CDR2 SVGIG (reference sequence). The CDR3 loop spans 13 amino acids. V gave up 2 bases and J gave up 4 bases, with 9 bases separating them. The CDR3 DNA reads TGTGCCTGGAGTCCAACAGGGGGAAACACCATATATTTT. It encodes CAWSPTGGNTIYF.

By frequency in the sample, this clone is medium-sized. The V and J genes are TRBV5-1 and TRBJ2-7, with 8 bases identical to TRBD2. The CDR3 has 15 amino acids. Looked up from germline, CDR1 is SGHRS and CDR2 is YFSETQ. V shed 3 bases and J 5 bases; nucleotides not matched to a gene: 10. The CDR3 sequence: CASSSGLASSNEQYF. The CDR3 nucleotides are TGCGCCAGCAGCTCAGGACTAGCAAGTTCCAACGAGCAGTACTTC.

The chain couples TRBV20-1 to TRBJ1-5; maybe TRBD1 (5 bases). V was trimmed by 6 bases and J by 6 bases, leaving 12 bases between them. This CDR3 comprises 12 residues. CDR1 and CDR2 from the germline V gene are DFQATT and SNEGSKA (reference sequence). The CDR3 sequence: CSALGHSQPQHF. The CDR3 region has the DNA TGCAGTGCCCTCGGACACAGTCAGCCCCAGCATTTT.

The gene calls are TRBV9 and TRBJ2-1, with D hard to call. CDR3 size: 11 residues. Germline values: CDR1 SGDLS, CDR2 YYNGEE. V was cut by 0 bases and J by 9 bases, with 4 bases left in between. As DNA, the CDR3 is TGTGCCAGCAGCGTAGGCACTGAGCAGTTCTTC. Translated: CASSVGTEQFF.

A remark on this clone: Other nucleotide sequences from this sample produce the same CDR3. The chain recombines TRBV6-1 with TRBJ2-2; TRBD2 matches at 8 bases. In germline, CDR1 is MNHNS, CDR2 SASEGT. The CDR3 has 14 amino acids. With 6 bases clipped from V and 8 bases from J, the junction kept 8 bases outside the gene matches. The chain's CDR3 is CASRGTRGTGELFF. The CDR3 DNA sequence: TGTGCCAGCAGAGGGACTAGAGGAACTGGGGAGCTGTTTTTT.

This clone was seen more than once but under ten times. The chain is built from TRBV19 and TRBJ2-2; D remains unclear. Trimming took 3 bases from V and 1 from J, leaving 6 bases between them. This CDR3 is 14 amino acids long. The germline gives CDR1 LNHDA, CDR2 SQIVND (reference sequence). CDR3 DNA: TGTGCCAGTAGTATTTGGGGGAACACCGGGGAGCTGTTTTTT. Its translation: CASSIWGNTGELFF.

This clone was seen only once. The chain couples TRBV9 to TRBJ1-2, with D possibly being TRBD1 (5 bases). The CDR3 has 17 amino acids. V lost 4 bases and J 7 bases, leaving 26 bases between the germline ends. CDR1 and CDR2 from the germline V gene are SGDLS and YYNGEE. The CDR3 loop reads CASSLEAKSGDRGGYTF. The CDR3 coding sequence is TGTGCCAGCAGCTTAGAAGCCAAATCGGGGGACCGTGGTGGCTACACCTTC.

The gene calls are TRBV4-1 and TRBJ2-2; TRBD2 matches at 10 bases. Germline V gene sequence: CDR1 MGHRA, CDR2 YSYEKL. The V segment lost 4 bases and the J segment 6 bases; nucleotides outside the gene matches: 2. The CDR3 has 14 amino acids. Here the CDR3 reads CASSPSGSPGELFF. The CDR3, as DNA: TGCGCCAGCAGCCCTAGCGGGAGTCCCGGGGAGCTGTTTTTT.

The V call is TRBV12-3 or TRBV12-4, the J call TRBJ1-2; the match to TRBD1 covers 12 bases. The V segment lost 4 bases and the J segment 6 bases; nucleotides outside the gene matches: 9. This CDR3 spans 16 amino acids. CDR3 residues: CASSSAPGTGGDGYTF. The CDR3 DNA reads as TGTGCCAGCAGTTCCGCCCCCGGGACAGGGGGCGATGGCTACACCTTC.

V gene TRBV5-5 combines with J gene TRBJ1-2, with a weak D call TRBD1 (6 bases). Germline V gene lookup returns CDR1 SGHKS and CDR2 YYEKEE (reference sequence). The germline V and J ends were trimmed by 4 bases and 12 bases, with 22 bases remaining between them. The CDR3 runs 14 residues. The CDR3 spells CASSLEGQGLGNTF. The CDR3 DNA reads as TGTGCCAGCAGCCTTGAGGGGCAGGGGTTGGGAAACACCTTC.

This clone was picked up many times. The rearrangement uses TRBV9 and TRBJ1-6; D uncertain. Trimming removed 0 bases at V and 4 bases at J, with 8 bases between. The CDR3 contains 15 residues. The V gene's germline CDR1 is SGDLS and CDR2 YYNGEE. Here the CDR3 reads CASSVAGNYNSPLHF. In DNA form, the CDR3 reads TGTGCCAGCAGCGTAGCCGGGAATTATAATTCACCCCTCCACTTT. Together with reference TRBV9 and TRBJ1-6, the CDR3 gives the full variable domain: DSGVTQTPKHLITATGQRVTLRCSPRSGDLSVYWYQQSLDQGLQFLIQYYNGEERAKGNILERFSAQQFPDLHSELNLSSLELGDSALYFCASSVAGNYNSPLHFGNGTRLTVT.

This sequence joins TRBV13 and TRBJ2-1; D is perhaps TRBD1 or TRBD2 (5 bases each). V shed 3 bases and J shed 3 bases, with 9 bases lying between them. CDR1 is PRHDT and CDR2 is FYEKMQ in the germline V gene (reference sequence). This CDR3 has 14 amino acids. CDR3 sequence: CASSLLGDYNEQFF. The CDR3 nucleotides are TGTGCCAGCAGCTTGTTGGGGGACTACAATGAGCAGTTCTTC. The variable domain in full, with the rest retrieved from reference TRBV13 and TRBJ2-1, is AAGVIQSPRHLIKEKRETATLKCYPIPRHDTVYWYQQGPGQDPQFLISFYEKMQSDKGSIPDRFSAQQFSDYHSELNMSSLELGDSALYFCASSLLGDYNEQFFGPGTRLTVL.